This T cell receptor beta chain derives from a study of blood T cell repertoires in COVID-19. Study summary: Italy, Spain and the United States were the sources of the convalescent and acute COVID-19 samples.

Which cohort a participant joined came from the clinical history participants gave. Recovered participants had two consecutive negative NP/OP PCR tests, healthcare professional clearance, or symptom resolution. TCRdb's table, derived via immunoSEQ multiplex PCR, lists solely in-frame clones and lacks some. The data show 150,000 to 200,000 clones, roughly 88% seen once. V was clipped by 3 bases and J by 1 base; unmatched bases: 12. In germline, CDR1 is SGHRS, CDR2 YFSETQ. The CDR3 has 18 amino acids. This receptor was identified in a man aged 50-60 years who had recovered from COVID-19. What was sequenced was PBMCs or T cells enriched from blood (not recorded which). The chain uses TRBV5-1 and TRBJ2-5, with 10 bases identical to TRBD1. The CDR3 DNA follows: TGCGCCAGCAGCTCCCGACCGGGACAGGGGTATGTCCAAGAGACCCAGTACTTC. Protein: CASSSRPGQGYVQETQYF.